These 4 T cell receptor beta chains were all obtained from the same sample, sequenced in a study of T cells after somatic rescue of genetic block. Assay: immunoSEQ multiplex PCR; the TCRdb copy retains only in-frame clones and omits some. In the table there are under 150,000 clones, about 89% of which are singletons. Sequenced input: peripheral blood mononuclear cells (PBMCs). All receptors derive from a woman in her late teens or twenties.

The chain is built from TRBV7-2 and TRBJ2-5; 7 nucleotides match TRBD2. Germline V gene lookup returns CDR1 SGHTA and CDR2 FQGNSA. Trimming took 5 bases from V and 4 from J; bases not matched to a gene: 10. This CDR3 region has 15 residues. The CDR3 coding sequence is TGTGCCAGCAGCCCCCGGGCGGGGGTGGCAGAGACCCAGTACTTC. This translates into CASSPRAGVAETQYF.

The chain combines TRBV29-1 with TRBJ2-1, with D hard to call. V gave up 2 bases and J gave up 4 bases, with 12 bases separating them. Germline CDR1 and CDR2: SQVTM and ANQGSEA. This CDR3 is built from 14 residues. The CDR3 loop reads CSVEWGGEYNEQFF. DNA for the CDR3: TGCAGCGTTGAATGGGGTGGTGAGTACAATGAGCAGTTCTTC.

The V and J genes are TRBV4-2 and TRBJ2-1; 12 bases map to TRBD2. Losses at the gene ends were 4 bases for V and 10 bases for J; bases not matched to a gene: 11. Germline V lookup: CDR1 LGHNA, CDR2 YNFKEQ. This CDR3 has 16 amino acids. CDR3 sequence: CASSPGASGGADEQFF. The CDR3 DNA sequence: TGTGCCAGCAGCCCCGGGGCTAGCGGGGGGGCAGACGAGCAGTTCTTC.

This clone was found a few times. The CDR3 DNA sequence: TGTGCCAGCACAGTCCCCGTCTATAATTCACCCCTCCACTTT. Its protein is CASTVPVYNSPLHF. This chain links TRBV6-1 with TRBJ1-6, with unresolved D. V dropped 7 bases and J dropped 3 bases, with 10 bases sitting between them. The CDR3 is 14 amino acids. Germline lookup yields CDR1 MNHNS and CDR2 SASEGT.